This T cell receptor (beta chain) was profiled in a study of blood T cell repertoires in COVID-19 (TCRdb year 2020). About the full investigation: The collaborator samples originated in the United States, Italy and Spain and spanned the acute and convalescent phases of COVID-19. Samples were obtained from the ongoing ImmuneRACE study (first 160 participants) and from about 1,300 subjects provided by 6 global collaborators. Where available, HLA class I and class II types were taken from metadata supplied by the sample provider and were not determined by assay-based typing. The prospective study material was composed of cDNA or gDNA derived from T cells, B-cell-depleted T cells, or PBMCs. The sample metadata nearly always contained a de-identified subject ID, COVID-19 status, age in years and sex. Deeply sampled blood TCRbeta repertoires from subjects exposed to, actively infected with, or recovered from COVID-19 were included in the dataset. The repertoires were released in a freely available public database meant as a resource for research on the immune response to SARS-CoV-2.

The immunoSEQ Assay, a bias-controlled multiplex PCR, was used to amplify TCRbeta CDR3 regions from genomic DNA. Under the source paper's analysis protocol: The number of nucleated cells in each sample was estimated from the amplification of reference gene primers within the assay. Sequence reads were collapsed and filtered to measure the absolute abundance of every unique TCRbeta CDR3 rearrangement. For each sample, productive Simpson clonality was calculated as the square root of Simpson's diversity index across productive rearrangements. Held by TCRdb, this immuneACCESS table contains in-frame sequences only and omits some clones. Under half of the omission traces to an unresolved V gene where checked; the cause of the rest is unknown. For V, J and clone size, that table is used; D and trimming come from the DNA. The sample table contains about 220,000 clones; only one count was recorded for roughly 84% of them. Around 2% of the sample is held by the ten biggest clonotypes.

The collaborating institutions used their own protocols to collect whole blood in K2EDTA tubes. For TCRbeta analysis, collaborators shipped samples in one of three forms: frozen whole blood, isolated PBMCs, or DNA extracted from either of those sample types. Overall study outcomes, separate from this receptor: Clinical and demographic metadata were provided uncurated, with the amount varying by source and participant.

V lost 5 bases and J lost 7 bases; the stretch between them is 17 bases long. The CDR3 runs 15 residues from the cysteine to the phenylalanine. Only CDR3 DNA remains: 45 bases, in frame from the first base. Looking up the germline V gene yields CDR1 SGHVS and CDR2 FQNEAQ. As concerns this clone: What antigen it recognizes has not been identified. The input lacks base qualities; no much larger clone sits a single base away.

The sample taken for sequencing was peripheral blood. This chain joins TRBV7-8 to TRBJ2-2; TRBD1 is possibly the D segment (6 matching bases). The TCR originated in a woman aged 55-69 years with acute or convalescent COVID-19. At the DNA level, the sequence is TGTGCCAGCAGCCGAAGCACAGGGCGAGTCGGGGAGCTGTTTTTT. Translated, it reads CASSRSTGRVGELFF.